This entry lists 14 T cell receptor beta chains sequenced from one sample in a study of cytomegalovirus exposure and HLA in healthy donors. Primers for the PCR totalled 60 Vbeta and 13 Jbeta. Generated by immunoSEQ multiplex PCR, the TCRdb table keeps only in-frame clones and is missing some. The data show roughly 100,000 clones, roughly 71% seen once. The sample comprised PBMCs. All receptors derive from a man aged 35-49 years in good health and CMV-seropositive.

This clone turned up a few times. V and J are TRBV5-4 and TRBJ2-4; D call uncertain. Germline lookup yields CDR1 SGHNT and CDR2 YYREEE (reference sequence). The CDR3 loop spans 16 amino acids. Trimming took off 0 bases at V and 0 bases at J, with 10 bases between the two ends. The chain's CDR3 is CASSLGFELAKNIQYF. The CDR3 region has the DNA TGTGCCAGCAGCTTGGGGTTCGAGTTAGCCAAAAACATTCAGTACTTC.

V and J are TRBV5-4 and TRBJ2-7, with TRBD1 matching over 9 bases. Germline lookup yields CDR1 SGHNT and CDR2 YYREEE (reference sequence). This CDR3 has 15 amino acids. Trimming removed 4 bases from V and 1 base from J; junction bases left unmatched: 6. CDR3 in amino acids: CASSLGTGRSYEQYF. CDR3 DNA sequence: TGTGCCAGCAGCCTCGGGACAGGGAGGTCCTACGAGCAGTACTTC.

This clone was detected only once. CDR3 amino acids: CASSYERYSGEKLFF. The CDR3 nucleotides read TGTGCCAGCAGTTATGAACGGTACAGCGGTGAAAAACTGTTTTTT. This sequence joins TRBV28 and TRBJ1-4; D is ambiguous. The V gene lost 4 bases and the J gene lost 7 bases, with 16 bases spanning the gap. Germline V gene lookup returns CDR1 MDHEN and CDR2 SYDVKM. The CDR3 length is 15 residues.

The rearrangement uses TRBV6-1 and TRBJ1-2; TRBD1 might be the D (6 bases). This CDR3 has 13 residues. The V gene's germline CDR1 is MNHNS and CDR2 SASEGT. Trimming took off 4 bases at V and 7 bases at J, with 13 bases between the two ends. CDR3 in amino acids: CASSATGQGGYTF. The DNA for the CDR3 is TGTGCCAGCAGTGCTACAGGGCAGGGTGGCTACACCTTC.

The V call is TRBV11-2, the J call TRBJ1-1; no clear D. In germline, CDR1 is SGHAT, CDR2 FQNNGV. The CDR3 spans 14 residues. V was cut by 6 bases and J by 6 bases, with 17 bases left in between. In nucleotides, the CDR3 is TGTGCCAGCAGGAGTTTCAGAGCGAGCGCTGAAGCTTTCTTT. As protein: CASRSFRASAEAFF.

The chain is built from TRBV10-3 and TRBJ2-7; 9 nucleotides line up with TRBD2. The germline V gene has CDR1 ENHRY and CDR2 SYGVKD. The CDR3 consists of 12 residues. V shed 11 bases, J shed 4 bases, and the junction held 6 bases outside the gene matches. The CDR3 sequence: CAHGLARYEQYF. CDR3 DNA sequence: TGTGCCCACGGACTAGCGCGGTACGAGCAGTACTTC.

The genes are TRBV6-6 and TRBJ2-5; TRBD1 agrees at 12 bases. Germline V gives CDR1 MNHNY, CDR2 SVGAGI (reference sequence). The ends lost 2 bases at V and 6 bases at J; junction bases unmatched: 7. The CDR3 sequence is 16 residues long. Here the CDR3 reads CASSYEGQGAEKTQYF. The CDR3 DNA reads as TGTGCCAGCAGTTACGAGGGACAGGGGGCGGAGAAGACCCAGTACTTC.

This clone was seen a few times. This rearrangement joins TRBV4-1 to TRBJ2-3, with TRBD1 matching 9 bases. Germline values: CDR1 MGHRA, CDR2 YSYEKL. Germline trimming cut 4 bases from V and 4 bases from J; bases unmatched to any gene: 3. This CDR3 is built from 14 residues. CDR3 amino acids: CASSPQGASDTQYF. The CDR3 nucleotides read TGCGCCAGCAGCCCACAGGGGGCCTCAGATACGCAGTATTTT.

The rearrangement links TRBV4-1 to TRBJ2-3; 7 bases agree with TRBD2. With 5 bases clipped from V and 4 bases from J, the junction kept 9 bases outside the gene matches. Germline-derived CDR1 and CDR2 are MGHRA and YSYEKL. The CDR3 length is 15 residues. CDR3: CASSFLAALPDTQYF. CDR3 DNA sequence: TGCGCCAGCAGCTTTCTAGCGGCGCTCCCAGATACGCAGTATTTT.

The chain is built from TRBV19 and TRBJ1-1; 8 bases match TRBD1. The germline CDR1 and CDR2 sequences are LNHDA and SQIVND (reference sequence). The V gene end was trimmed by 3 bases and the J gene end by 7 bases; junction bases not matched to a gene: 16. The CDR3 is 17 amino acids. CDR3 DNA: TGTGCCAGTAGTATCGCCGACCTCGACAGGGGACGGGGTGAAGCTTTCTTT. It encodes CASSIADLDRGRGEAFF.

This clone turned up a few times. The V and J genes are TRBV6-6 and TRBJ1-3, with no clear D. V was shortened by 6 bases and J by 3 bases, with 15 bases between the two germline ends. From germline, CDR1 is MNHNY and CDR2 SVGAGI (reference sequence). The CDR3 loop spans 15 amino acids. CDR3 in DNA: TGTGCCAGCAGCCGGGAGTTCGCGGGTGGAAACACCATATATTTT. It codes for CASSREFAGGNTIYF.

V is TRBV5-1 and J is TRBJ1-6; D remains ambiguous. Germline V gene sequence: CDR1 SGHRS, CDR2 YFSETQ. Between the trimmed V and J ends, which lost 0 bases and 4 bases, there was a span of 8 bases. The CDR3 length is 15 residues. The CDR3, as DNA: TGCGCCAGCAGCTTGGTGACCAGGTATAATTCACCCCTCCACTTT. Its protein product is CASSLVTRYNSPLHF.

CDR3 protein: CSALFYNEQFF. The DNA for the CDR3 is TGCAGTGCTCTATTCTACAATGAGCAGTTCTTC. The chain couples TRBV20-1 to TRBJ2-1, with D unresolved. The CDR3 runs 11 residues. Per the germline V gene, CDR1 is DFQATT and CDR2 is SNEGSKA (reference sequence). Trimming shortened V by 5 bases and J by 3 bases, and 5 bases separated the two germline ends.

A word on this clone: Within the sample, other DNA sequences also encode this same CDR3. CDR3 sequence (DNA): TGCGCCAGCAGCCTAGCAGGCTCCTACAATGAGCAGTTCTTC. It specifies CASSLAGSYNEQFF. The chain joins TRBV5-1 to TRBJ2-1; possible D gene TRBD2, 5 bases. The CDR3 loop spans 14 amino acids. V was trimmed by 4 bases and J by 0 bases, leaving 8 bases between them. Germline assignment: CDR1 SGHRS and CDR2 YFSETQ.